The source of this T cell receptor beta chain is a study of T cell responses to AZD1222 COVID-19 vaccine. Germline V gives CDR1 SGHTA, CDR2 FQGTGA. The CDR3 runs to 14 residues. V dropped 5 bases and J dropped 1 base, with 8 bases sitting between them. TCRdb's copy holds only in-frame clones and misses some; the assay was immunoSEQ multiplex PCR. The repertoire has about 78,000 clones, roughly 87% of them found once; the top ten carry 24%. Study conclusions and caveats: At baseline, seropositivity was found in only six or seven AZD1222 recipients. Scientists sampled the repertoires only once the peak T cell response had passed. The span of vaccine-associated CD4 TCRs extended across spike, with dominance at 160-218 and 743-854.

As to this clone: Its antigen is currently unknown.

This TCR was sampled from an adult in good health. The J gene is TRBJ2-2, the V gene TRBV7-3; maybe TRBD2 (5 bases). This sample comprised peripheral blood, obtained on day 0 of AZD1222 vaccination. The CDR3 is CASSPGLNTGELFF. CDR3 coding DNA: TGTGCCAGCAGCCCCGGACTGAACACCGGGGAGCTGTTTTTT.